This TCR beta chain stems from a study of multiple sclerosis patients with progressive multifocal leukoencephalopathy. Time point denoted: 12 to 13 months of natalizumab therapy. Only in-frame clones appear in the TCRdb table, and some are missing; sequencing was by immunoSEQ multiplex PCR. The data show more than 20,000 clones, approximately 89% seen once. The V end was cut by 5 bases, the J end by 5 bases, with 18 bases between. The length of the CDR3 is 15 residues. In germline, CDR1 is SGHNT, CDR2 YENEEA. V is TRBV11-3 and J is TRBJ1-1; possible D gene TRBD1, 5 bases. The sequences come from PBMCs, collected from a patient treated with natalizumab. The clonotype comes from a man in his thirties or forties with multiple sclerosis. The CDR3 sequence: CASSRPEGQLTEAFF. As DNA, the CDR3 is TGTGCCAGCAGCCGCCCCGAGGGGCAGTTAACTGAAGCTTTCTTT.